A selection of T cell receptor beta chains follows, all from one sample in a study of cytomegalovirus exposure and HLA in healthy donors. The table came from immunoSEQ multiplex PCR; TCRdb's copy has only in-frame clones and leaves some out. The table includes a few hundred thousand clones, around 83% detected once. Specimen: PBMCs. The receptors were sampled from a girl between 10 and 17 years old in good health and CMV-seronegative. Each CDR3 is given with its conserved first and last residue. The D gene is left open where the match is weak. The listing skips clone size in some rows; elsewhere it reads once, few, many or a size class.

v_gene,abundance,j_gene,d_gene,CDR3aa,CDR3nt
TRBV13,once,TRBJ2-1,TRBD2,CAGRASGSGGNEQFF,TGTGCCGGCAGGGCTAGCGGGAGTGGGGGCAATGAGCAGTTCTTC
TRBV9,-,TRBJ2-3,TRBD2,CASGGTSGSTDTQYF,TGTGCCAGCGGGGGGACTAGCGGGAGCACAGATACGCAGTATTTT
TRBV28,-,TRBJ1-2,-,CASSLFSAGGYTF,TGTGCCAGCAGTTTGTTTAGCGCAGGCGGCTACACCTTC
TRBV28,once,TRBJ2-4,-,CASSLGGRGNIQYF,TGTGCCAGCAGTTTAGGTGGCAGAGGAAACATTCAGTACTTC
TRBV28,-,TRBJ2-5,TRBD2,CASRLAAPDYQETQYF,TGTGCCAGCAGACTAGCGGCCCCAGACTACCAAGAGACCCAGTACTTC
TRBV2,-,TRBJ1-1,TRBD1,CASSKRDSEAFF,TGTGCCAGCAGCAAACGGGACAGTGAAGCTTTCTTT
TRBV29-1,once,TRBJ2-7,-,CSVEERGGGYEQYF,TGCAGCGTTGAAGAGCGAGGGGGTGGTTACGAGCAGTACTTC
TRBV5-5,-,TRBJ2-1,-,CASSLSLDSYNEQFF,TGTGCCAGCAGCTTGAGCCTTGATTCCTACAATGAGCAGTTCTTC
TRBV30,-,TRBJ1-5,-,CAWSLDMGPQPQHF,TGTGCCTGGAGTCTCGACATGGGTCCTCAGCCCCAGCATTTT
TRBV7-9,few,TRBJ1-1,-,CASSLEGGMNTEAFF,TGTGCCAGCAGCTTAGAGGGAGGGATGAACACTGAAGCTTTCTTT
TRBV7-2,once,TRBJ2-5,-,CASSLQQGYIETQYF,TGTGCCAGCAGCTTACAGCAGGGGTACATAGAGACCCAGTACTTC
TRBV5-1,-,TRBJ2-2,-,CASSLDSTGELFF,TGCGCCAGCAGCTTGGACAGTACCGGGGAGCTGTTTTTT
TRBV19,-,TRBJ1-5,-,CASSPLGRGDDQPQHF,TGTGCCAGTAGCCCCTTGGGCAGGGGCGACGATCAGCCCCAGCATTTT
TRBV7-6,few,TRBJ1-1,-,CASSLLGGMNTEAFF,TGTGCCAGCAGCTTATTAGGGGGAATGAACACTGAAGCTTTCTTT